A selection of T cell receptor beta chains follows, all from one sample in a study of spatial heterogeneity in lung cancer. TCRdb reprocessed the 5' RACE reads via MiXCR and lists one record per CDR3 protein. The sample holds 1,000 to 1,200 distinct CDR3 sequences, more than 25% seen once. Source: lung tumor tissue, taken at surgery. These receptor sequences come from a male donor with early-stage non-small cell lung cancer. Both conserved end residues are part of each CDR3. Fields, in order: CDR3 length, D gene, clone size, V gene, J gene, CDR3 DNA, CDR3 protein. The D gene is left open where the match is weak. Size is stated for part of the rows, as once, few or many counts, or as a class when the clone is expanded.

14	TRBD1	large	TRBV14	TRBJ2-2	TGTGCCAGCAGGAAGACAGGGGAGTCCGGGGAGCTGTTTTTT	CASRKTGESGELFF
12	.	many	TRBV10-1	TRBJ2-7	TGCGCCAGCAGTGAGTCGGCAGCCGAGCAGTACTTC	CASSESAAEQYF
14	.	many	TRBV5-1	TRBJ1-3	TGCGCCAGCAGCTCGGACAGCTCTGGAAACACCATATATTTT	CASSSDSSGNTIYF
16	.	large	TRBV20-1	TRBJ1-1	TGCAGTGCTAGAACAACCGCGGGTTTCATGAACACTGAAGCTTTCTTT	CSARTTAGFMNTEAFF
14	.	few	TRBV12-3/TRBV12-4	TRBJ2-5	TGTGCCAGCAGCTATCCCCGCCACAGGAAAACCCAGTACTTC	CASSYPRHRKTQYF
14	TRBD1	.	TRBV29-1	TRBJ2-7	TGCAGCGCCCGTAACCGGGACAGGGCCTCCGAGCAGTACTTC	CSARNRDRASEQYF
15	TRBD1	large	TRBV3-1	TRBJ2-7	TGTGCCAGCAGCCAATGGGGACAGGTGAACTACGAGCAGTACTTC	CASSQWGQVNYEQYF
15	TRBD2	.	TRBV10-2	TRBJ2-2	TGCGCCAGCAAGACTAGCGGGACGAACACCGGGGAGCTGTTTTTT	CASKTSGTNTGELFF
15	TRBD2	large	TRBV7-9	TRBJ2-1	TGTGCCAGCAGCCCCGGTACTAGCGGGAGCAATGAGCAGTTCTTC	CASSPGTSGSNEQFF
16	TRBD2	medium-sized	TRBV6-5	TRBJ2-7	TGTGCCAGCAGTCCCGCAAGTGGGGAGGGCCCATACGAGCAGTACTTC	CASSPASGEGPYEQYF
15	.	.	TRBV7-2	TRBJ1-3	TGTGCCAGCAGCCCAGGACCTGACTCTGGAAACACCATATATTTT	CASSPGPDSGNTIYF
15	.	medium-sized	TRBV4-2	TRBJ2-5	TGTGCCAGCAGACAAGATCGGGGCGGACAAGAGACCCAGTACTTC	CASRQDRGGQETQYF
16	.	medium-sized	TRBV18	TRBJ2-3	TGTGCCAGCTCACCACCTGTGACGGGGAGCACAGATACGCAGTATTTT	CASSPPVTGSTDTQYF
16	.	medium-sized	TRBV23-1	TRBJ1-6	TGCGCCAGCACTCCTAGGGGCAGCAGCTATAATTCACCCCTCCACTTT	CASTPRGSSYNSPLHF
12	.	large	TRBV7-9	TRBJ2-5	TGTGCCAGCAGCGCCGCCGGGACAAAGATTTACTTC	CASSAAGTKIYF
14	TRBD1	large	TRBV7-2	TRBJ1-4	TGTGCCAGCAGACGGACAGGGGGCGGTGAAAAACTGTTTTTT	CASRRTGGGEKLFF
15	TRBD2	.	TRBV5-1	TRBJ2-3	TGCGCCAGCAGCCTCGATCCGGGGGGGTCAGATACGCAGTATTTT	CASSLDPGGSDTQYF
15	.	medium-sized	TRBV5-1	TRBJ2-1	TGCGCCAGCAGCCAGGGAGGAGTTGGGCTTGGTGAGCAGTTCTTC	CASSQGGVGLGEQFF
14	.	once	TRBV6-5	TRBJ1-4	TGTGCCAGCAGTTACTCAGGGGGGGATGAAAAACTGTTTTTT	CASSYSGGDEKLFF
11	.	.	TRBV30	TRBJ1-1	TGTGCCTGGAGTGTACGAAGTGAAGCTTTCTTT	CAWSVRSEAFF
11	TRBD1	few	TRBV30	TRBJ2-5	TGTGCCTCCAGGGGGCAAGAGACCCAGTACTTC	CASRGQETQYF
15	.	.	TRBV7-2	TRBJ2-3	TGTGCCAGCAGCTTAGCGGGAACTAGCACAGATACGCAGTATTTT	CASSLAGTSTDTQYF
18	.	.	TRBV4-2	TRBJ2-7	TGTGCCAGCAGCCATCAACCTGCAGGGGGGTTAAGTACCTACGAGCAGTACTTC	CASSHQPAGGLSTYEQYF
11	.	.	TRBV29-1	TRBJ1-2	TGCAGCGTTGACAGGGACTATGGCTACACCTTC	CSVDRDYGYTF
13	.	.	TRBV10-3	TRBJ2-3	TGTGCCATCAACCGGGGAGTAGAGGATACGCAGTATTTT	CAINRGVEDTQYF
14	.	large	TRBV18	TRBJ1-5	TGTGCCAGCTCACCACGACGGGGGAATCAGCCCCAGCATTTT	CASSPRRGNQPQHF
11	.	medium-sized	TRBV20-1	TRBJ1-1	TGCAGTGCTAACAGGAACACTGAAGCTTTCTTT	CSANRNTEAFF
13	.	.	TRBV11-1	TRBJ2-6	TGTGCCAGCAGCACCTCTGGGGCCAACGTCCTGACTTTC	CASSTSGANVLTF
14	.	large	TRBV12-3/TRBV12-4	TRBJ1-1	TGTGCCAGCAAAATCTGGGGGGCGAACACTGAAGCTTTCTTT	CASKIWGANTEAFF
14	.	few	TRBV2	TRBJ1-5	TGTGCCAGCAGGCGCGGTCTGAGCAATCAGCCCCAGCATTTT	CASRRGLSNQPQHF
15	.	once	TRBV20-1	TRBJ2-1	TGCAGTGCTAGAGTGGCCAGGGGGGTCTACAATGAGCAGTTCTTC	CSARVARGVYNEQFF
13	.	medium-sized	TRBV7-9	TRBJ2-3	TGTGCCAGCAGCCTTGCGCGATCAAATACGCAGTATTTT	CASSLARSNTQYF
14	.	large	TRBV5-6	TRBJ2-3	TGTGCCAGCAGCCCCGCCGTGTGGACAGATACGCAGTATTTT	CASSPAVWTDTQYF
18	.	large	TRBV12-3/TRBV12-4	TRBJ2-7	TGTGCCAGCAGCCCGGGGGCGAGTAGCGGAGGATCCTCCTACGAGCAGTACTTC	CASSPGASSGGSSYEQYF
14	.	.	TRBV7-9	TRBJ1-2	TGTGCCAGCAGCTTAATGCAGAATAACTATGGCTACACCTTC	CASSLMQNNYGYTF
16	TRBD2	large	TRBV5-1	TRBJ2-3	TGCGCCAGCAGCCTGACTAGCGGGAGGGCAGTAGATACGCAGTATTTT	CASSLTSGRAVDTQYF
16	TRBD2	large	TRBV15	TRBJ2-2	TGTGCCACCCGGGTCGGGAGGGCCTCGAACACCGGGGAGCTGTTTTTT	CATRVGRASNTGELFF
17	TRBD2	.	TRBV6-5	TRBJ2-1	TGTGCCAGCAAACTGGGACTAGCGGATAGCTCCTACAATGAGCAGTTCTTC	CASKLGLADSSYNEQFF
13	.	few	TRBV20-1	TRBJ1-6	TGCAGTGCTTCCGGACAGAATAATTCACCCCTCCACTTT	CSASGQNNSPLHF
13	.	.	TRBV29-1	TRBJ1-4	TGCAGCGTTGAAGATCTGACGAGGGAAAAACTGTTTTTT	CSVEDLTREKLFF
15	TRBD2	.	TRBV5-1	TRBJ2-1	TGCGCCAGCAGCTCGGGGACTAGCGGGGTAGATGAGCAGTTCTTC	CASSSGTSGVDEQFF
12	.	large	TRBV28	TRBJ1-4	TGTGCCAGCAAGGCAACTAATGAAAAACTGTTTTTT	CASKATNEKLFF
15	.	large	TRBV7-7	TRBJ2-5	TGTGCCAGCAGCCCCTTCGGGACATCACAAGAGACCCAGTACTTC	CASSPFGTSQETQYF
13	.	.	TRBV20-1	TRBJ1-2	TGCAGTGCTAGAGACCGGGGACACTATGGCTACACCTTC	CSARDRGHYGYTF
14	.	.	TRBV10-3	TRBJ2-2	TGTGCCATCAGTGAGTCAAGCTACACCGGGGAGCTGTTTTTT	CAISESSYTGELFF